Shown below are 27 T cell receptor beta chains from a single sample sequenced in a study of shared clonotypes between healthy human individuals. TCRdb's table, derived via immunoSEQ multiplex PCR, lists solely in-frame clones and lacks some. The sample shows 2 million to 2.5 million clones, 85% to 95% of them seen only once. Sequencing used naive CD4+ T cells sorted from blood. Subset reported: CD45RA+ positively selected. Source of these receptors: a man in his late teens or twenties in good health.

The chain employs TRBV5-1 and TRBJ2-2, with 7 positions matching TRBD1. From germline, CDR1 is SGHRS and CDR2 YFSETQ. CDR3 length: 14 amino acids. V lost 10 bases to trimming and J lost 4 bases; unmatched junction nucleotides: 10. The CDR3 DNA is TGCGCCGGAACAGGGGTTGAGCCCACCGGGGAGCTGTTTTTT. Amino acids: CAGTGVEPTGELFF.

In the case of this clone: Different DNA sequences within this sample yield the same CDR3. The chain is built from TRBV18 and TRBJ2-6, with 7 bases matching TRBD1. The CDR3 totals 15 residues. The V and J ends lost 3 bases and 2 bases, in that order; junction bases with no gene match: 1. The germline CDR1 and CDR2 sequences are KGHSH and LQKENI. The CDR3 nucleotides are TGTGCCAGCTCACCGGGGACAGCTGGGGCCAACGTCCTGACTTTC. Amino acids: CASSPGTAGANVLTF.

The table lists this clone with a count of one. The chain carries TRBV10-3 and TRBJ2-2, with TRBD2 matching 8 bases. CDR1 and CDR2 (germline): ENHRY, SYGVKD. CDR3 length: 14 amino acids. CDR3 residues: CGLLPGLVTGELFF. The CDR3 DNA sequence: TGTGGTCTTCTTCCGGGACTAGTGACCGGGGAGCTGTTTTTT.

A single count supports this clone. This chain links TRBV5-1 with TRBJ2-5; the D gene is possibly TRBD2 (7 bases). Germline CDR1 SGHRS, CDR2 YFSETQ. V lost 0 bases, J lost 1 base, and 10 bases lay in between. This CDR3 is built from 15 residues. The DNA for the CDR3 is TGCGCCAGCAGCTTGGATCGGGGGGCCCAAGAGACCCAGTACTTC. Encoded protein: CASSLDRGAQETQYF. The full variable domain, in which reference TRBV5-1 and TRBJ2-5 provide the parts outside the CDR3, is KAGVTQTPRYLIKTRGQQVTLSCSPISGHRSVSWYQQTPGQGLQFLFEYFSETQRNKGNFPGRFSGRQFSNSRSEMNVSTLELGDSALYLCASSLDRGAQETQYFGPGTRLLVL.

V and J are TRBV7-6 and TRBJ1-1, with 7 bases fitting TRBD1. The germline gives CDR1 SGHVS, CDR2 FNYEAQ. V was clipped by 5 bases and J by 5 bases; unmatched bases: 2. The CDR3 runs 12 residues. CDR3 sequence (DNA): TGTGCCAGCAGCCTCAGGGGGACTGAAGCTTTCTTT. Translation gives CASSLRGTEAFF. The whole variable domain, remainder taken from reference TRBV7-6 and TRBJ1-1, is GAGVSQSPRYKVTKRGQDVALRCDPISGHVSLYWYRQALGQGPEFLTYFNYEAQQDKSGLPNDRFSAERPEGSISTLTIQRTEQRDSAMYRCASSLRGTEAFFGQGTRLTVV.

This clone was seen a single time. This chain links TRBV28 with TRBJ1-3; D is perhaps TRBD1 (5 bases). Germline V gene sequence: CDR1 MDHEN, CDR2 SYDVKM. The CDR3 sequence is 14 residues long. V was pared by 8 bases and J by 0 bases, with 11 bases between. The CDR3 DNA reads as TGTGCCAGCCTGGGACGGTCCTCTGGAAACACCATATATTTT. Translating it yields CASLGRSSGNTIYF. Complete variable domain (other parts from reference TRBV28 and TRBJ1-3): DVKVTQSSRYLVKRTGEKVFLECVQDMDHENMFWYRQDPGLGLRLIYFSYDVKMKEKGDIPEGYSVSREKKERFSLILESASTNQTSMYLCASLGRSSGNTIYFGEGSWLTVV.

The chain links TRBV10-3 to TRBJ2-1; 13 bases match TRBD2. V was clipped by 9 bases and J by 7 bases; unmatched bases: 6. Germline V CDR1 and CDR2: ENHRY, SYGVKD. This CDR3 is 14 amino acids long. The CDR3: CAIRTSGSPNEQFF. CDR3 nucleotides: TGTGCCATTAGGACTAGCGGGAGTCCGAATGAGCAGTTCTTC.

The CDR3 region is CASSRGQGAYNEQFF. CDR3 sequence (DNA): TGTGCCAGCAGTCGGGGACAGGGGGCCTACAATGAGCAGTTCTTC. The chain employs TRBV5-4 and TRBJ2-1; 11 bases align to TRBD1. Trimming at V came to 5 bases and at J to 2 bases, leaving 3 bases not matched to a gene. CDR3 length: 15 amino acids. CDR1 SGHNT and CDR2 YYREEE come from the germline V gene (reference sequence). Combining the CDR3 with reference TRBV5-4 and TRBJ2-1 gives the whole variable domain ETGVTQSPTHLIKTRGQQVTLRCSSQSGHNTVSWYQQALGQGPQFIFQYYREEENGRGNFPPRFSGLQFPNYSSELNVNALELDDSALYLCASSRGQGAYNEQFFGPGTRLTVL.

The chain is built from TRBV20-1 and TRBJ2-7, with a tentative D call TRBD1 (6 bases). CDR1 DFQATT and CDR2 SNEGSKA come from the germline V gene (reference sequence). The CDR3 has 11 amino acids. The V end lost 4 bases, the J end lost 6 bases, and 10 bases lay between the germline ends. Here the CDR3 DNA reads TGCAGTGCTACCCAAGGGGGCGAGCAGTACTTC. Amino acid sequence: CSATQGGEQYF.

The chain joins TRBV18 to TRBJ1-4; D is unclear. The CDR3 has 14 residues. The V gene lost 2 bases and the J gene lost 10 bases, with 14 bases spanning the gap. CDR1 is KGHSH, CDR2 LQKENI, per germline. CDR3 DNA: TGTGCCAGCTCACCATCGGCCCCGGACGGAAAACTGTTTTTT. Translated: CASSPSAPDGKLFF. The whole variable domain, remainder taken from reference TRBV18 and TRBJ1-4, is NAGVMQNPRHLVRRRGQEARLRCSPMKGHSHVYWYRQLPEEGLKFMVYLQKENIIDESGMPKERFSAEFPKEGPSILRIQQVVRGDSAAYFCASSPSAPDGKLFFGSGTQLSVL.

The CDR3: CASFQGYEKLFF. CDR3 DNA: TGTGCCAGCTTCCAGGGGTATGAAAAACTGTTTTTT. The chain joins TRBV7-3 to TRBJ1-4; D possibly corresponds to TRBD1 (6 bases). V was trimmed by 8 bases and J by 6 bases, leaving 10 bases between them. There are 12 residues in the CDR3. Germline V gives CDR1 SGHTA, CDR2 FQGTGA.

CDR3 region: CASSGRDTQYF. CDR3 DNA: TGTGCCAGCAGTGGGCGGGATACGCAGTATTTT. The J gene is TRBJ2-3, the V gene TRBV28; no clear D gene. Between the trimmed V and J ends, which lost 5 bases and 6 bases, there was a span of 6 bases. The germline gives CDR1 MDHEN, CDR2 SYDVKM. The CDR3 is made up of 11 amino acids.

The V and J genes are TRBV18 and TRBJ2-1; unclear D gene. Germline lookup yields CDR1 KGHSH and CDR2 LQKENI. The CDR3 consists of 15 residues. V was pared by 2 bases and J by 0 bases, with 8 bases between. The CDR3 here is CASSPGFSSYNEQFF. In DNA, the CDR3 is TGTGCCAGCTCACCAGGCTTCAGCTCCTACAATGAGCAGTTCTTC.

The table lists this clone with a count of one. V gene TRBV2 combines with J gene TRBJ1-1; D remains ambiguous. The CDR3 spans 12 residues. Trimming left V 10 bases short and J 11 bases short, with 20 bases between. CDR1 is SNHLY and CDR2 is FYNNEI in the germline V gene. CDR3 protein: CATRPLGRPAFF. CDR3 nucleotide sequence: TGTGCCACCCGTCCGTTGGGCCGGCCCGCTTTCTTT.

The chain employs TRBV19 and TRBJ1-6; D perhaps matches TRBD1 (6 bases). Per the germline V gene, CDR1 is LNHDA and CDR2 is SQIVND (reference sequence). CDR3 length: 14 residues. The germline V and J ends were trimmed by 2 bases and 6 bases, with 8 bases remaining between them. The DNA of the CDR3 is TGTGCCAGTAGTATACAACAGGGTAATTCACCCCTCCACTTT. This gives the protein CASSIQQGNSPLHF.

V is TRBV5-6 and J is TRBJ2-7; D ambiguous. Germline-derived CDR1 and CDR2 are SGHDT and YYEEEE. CDR3 length: 14 amino acids. The V end was cut by 1 base, the J end by 2 bases, with 10 bases between. CDR3 region: CASSLRRAPYEQYF. The CDR3 coding sequence is TGTGCCAGCAGCTTGCGACGGGCCCCCTACGAGCAGTACTTC.

The chain recombines TRBV5-5 with TRBJ1-4, with D unresolved. The CDR3 is 13 residues long. V was trimmed by 2 bases and J by 8 bases, leaving 10 bases between them. The germline CDR1 and CDR2 sequences are SGHKS and YYEKEE (reference sequence). The CDR3 region is CASSFPDREKLFF. The CDR3 nucleotides read TGTGCCAGCAGCTTTCCGGATCGGGAAAAACTGTTTTTT.

J is TRBJ2-2 and V is TRBV6-5; 8 nucleotides align to TRBD1. The CDR3 has 16 residues. V shed 2 bases, J shed 1 base, and the junction held 3 bases outside the gene matches. The germline CDR1 and CDR2 sequences are MNHEY and SVGAGI. CDR3: CASSYGTGVNTGELFF. Here the CDR3 DNA reads TGTGCCAGCAGTTACGGGACAGGAGTGAACACCGGGGAGCTGTTTTTT.

The J gene is TRBJ1-6, the V gene TRBV5-4; 7 nucleotides line up with TRBD1. The CDR3 length is 15 residues. With V trimmed by 0 bases and J by 6 bases, 3 bases remained unmatched. Germline assignment: CDR1 SGHNT and CDR2 YYREEE (reference sequence). CDR3: CASSLDGTVNSPLHF. In nucleotides, the CDR3 is TGTGCCAGCAGCTTGGACGGGACAGTTAATTCACCCCTCCACTTT.

The chain employs TRBV6-5 and TRBJ2-2, with D possibly being TRBD1 or TRBD2 (5 bases each). This CDR3 has 14 residues. Germline-derived CDR1 and CDR2 are MNHEY and SVGAGI. V lost 7 bases to trimming and J lost 2 bases, with 11 bases between them. CDR3 nucleotides: TGTGCCAGCATGAGGGGCACAAACACCGGGGAGCTGTTTTTT. The encoded protein is CASMRGTNTGELFF.

This sequence joins TRBV6-5 and TRBJ1-5, with 7 bases fitting TRBD1. J lost 9 bases, V lost 1 base, and 6 bases had no gene match. The CDR3 extends over 14 amino acids. In germline, CDR1 is MNHEY, CDR2 SVGAGI. DNA for the CDR3: TGTGCCAGCAGTTACTTAGGGGGCCGAGGGCCCCAGCATTTT. Protein: CASSYLGGRGPQHF.

V is TRBV5-4 and J is TRBJ2-7; the D gene could be TRBD1 or TRBD2 (5 bases each). The CDR3 totals 16 residues. With 0 bases removed from V and 2 bases from J, the gap between germline ends came to 15 bases. The germline CDR1 and CDR2 sequences are SGHNT and YYREEE (reference sequence). For the CDR3, the DNA is TGTGCCAGCAGCTTGGACGAGGGCGGACACGCCTACGAGCAGTACTTC. It translates to CASSLDEGGHAYEQYF.

The chain recombines TRBV5-4 with TRBJ1-2; 9 bases are a match to TRBD1. Per germline, CDR1 SGHNT and CDR2 YYREEE (reference sequence). V dropped 7 bases and J dropped 14; count of bases not matched to a gene: 15. The CDR3 spans 13 residues. The CDR3 is CASRVTGGATGTF. The DNA for the CDR3 is TGTGCCAGCCGCGTTACAGGGGGCGCGACGGGTACCTTC. The complete variable domain, with remaining parts taken from reference TRBV5-4 and TRBJ1-2, reads ETGVTQSPTHLIKTRGQQVTLRCSSQSGHNTVSWYQQALGQGPQFIFQYYREEENGRGNFPPRFSGLQFPNYSSELNVNALELDDSALYLCASRVTGGATGTFGSGTRLTVV.

The chain links TRBV7-2 to TRBJ2-3, with TRBD2 matching over 8 bases. Germline loops: CDR1 SGHTA, CDR2 FQGNSA. CDR3 size: 15 residues. Trimming removed 5 bases from V and 1 base from J; junction bases left unmatched: 5. CDR3 protein: CASSVSGAGTDTQYF. CDR3 nucleotides: TGTGCCAGCAGCGTTAGCGGGGCTGGCACAGATACGCAGTATTTT.

The chain is built from TRBV10-1 and TRBJ2-2; D could derive from TRBD1 or TRBD2 (5 bases each). Germline V gives CDR1 WNHNN, CDR2 SYGVQD (reference sequence). V was shortened by 7 bases and J by 7 bases, with 19 bases between the two germline ends. CDR3 size: 15 residues. The CDR3 loop reads CASTPGPLGIGELFF. The CDR3 coding sequence is TGCGCCAGCACTCCGGGACCCCTGGGCATCGGGGAGCTGTTTTTT.

The chain joins TRBV6-1 to TRBJ1-1; 8 bases agree with TRBD1. Germline V gives CDR1 MNHNS, CDR2 SASEGT. The CDR3 extends over 13 amino acids. Unmatched junction bases numbered 7, after V lost 6 bases and J lost 7 bases. The CDR3 DNA reads TGTGCCAGCAGATCCCAGGGGGCGAATGAAGCTTTCTTT. This encodes CASRSQGANEAFF.

The chain has TRBV6-5 and TRBJ2-3, with TRBD2 matching 8 bases. Germline lookup yields CDR1 MNHEY and CDR2 SVGAGI. The length of the CDR3 is 15 residues. Losses at the gene ends were 6 bases for V and 7 bases for J; bases not matched to a gene: 12. The CDR3 DNA follows: TGTGCCAGCAGCGCCGTGGGACTAGGACGAAATACGCAGTATTTT. Protein: CASSAVGLGRNTQYF.